This is a list of T cell receptor beta chains from one sample in a study of T-cell reconstitution after alpha-beta-depleted transplantation in children. TCRdb ran MiXCR on the PCR reads and lists one entry per CDR3 protein. The sample shows 450,000 to 600,000 distinct CDR3 sequences, 30% to 35% of them seen only once. The source was PBMCs from the stem cell graft donor, collected from the stem cell graft. The receptors here all came from a human donor who donated a stem cell graft to a child with aplastic anemia. Both conserved end residues are part of each CDR3. A D gene is named only where the DNA matches it firmly. Some rows have no size entry. The others give once, few or many, or a class for an expanded clone.

D gene: TRBD1; J gene: TRBJ2-2; V gene: TRBV6-7; clone size: -; CDR3 protein: CASSCHRDRGWTGELFF; CDR3 DNA: TGTGCCAGCAGTTGCCACCGGGACAGGGGATGGACCGGGGAGCTGTTTTTT
D gene: -; J gene: TRBJ1-5; V gene: TRBV20-1; clone size: few; CDR3 protein: CSARDMLALYSNQPQHF; CDR3 DNA: TGCAGTGCTAGAGATATGTTGGCCCTCTATAGCAATCAGCCCCAGCATTTT
D gene: -; J gene: TRBJ1-1; V gene: TRBV29-1; clone size: -; CDR3 protein: CSVLPPGNTEAFF; CDR3 DNA: TGCAGCGTTCTACCCCCGGGGAACACTGAAGCTTTCTTT
D gene: -; J gene: TRBJ2-3; V gene: TRBV6-8; clone size: -; CDR3 protein: CASVLGASSTDTQYF; CDR3 DNA: TGTGCCAGCGTACTCGGGGCTTCTAGCACAGATACGCAGTATTTT
D gene: TRBD2; J gene: TRBJ2-1; V gene: TRBV20-1; clone size: -; CDR3 protein: CSAPPGLANNEQFF; CDR3 DNA: TGCAGTGCTCCCCCGGGACTAGCAAACAATGAGCAGTTCTTC
D gene: -; J gene: TRBJ2-3; V gene: TRBV18; clone size: few; CDR3 protein: CASSPLRSLKSGTDTQYF; CDR3 DNA: TGTGCCAGCTCACCACTCCGCTCCCTCAAAAGCGGTACAGATACGCAGTATTTT
D gene: -; J gene: TRBJ2-1; V gene: TRBV7-2; clone size: -; CDR3 protein: CASSSRVPLQLLEQFF; CDR3 DNA: TGTGCCAGCAGCTCCCGGGTGCCGTTGCAGTTACTTGAGCAGTTCTTC
D gene: -; J gene: TRBJ1-2; V gene: TRBV7-9; clone size: -; CDR3 protein: CASSLEVAGGNYGYTF; CDR3 DNA: TGTGCCAGCAGCTTAGAGGTGGCAGGAGGTAACTATGGCTACACCTTC
D gene: -; J gene: TRBJ2-7; V gene: TRBV5-1; clone size: -; CDR3 protein: CASSLGGRRDYEQYF; CDR3 DNA: TGCGCCAGCAGCTTGGGAGGGCGGAGGGACTACGAGCAGTACTTC
D gene: -; J gene: TRBJ2-2; V gene: TRBV9; clone size: -; CDR3 protein: CASTGGTPSPTGELFF; CDR3 DNA: TGTGCCAGCACAGGGGGGACACCCAGCCCCACCGGGGAGCTGTTTTTT